This paragraph reports one T cell receptor (beta chain). The sample belongs to a study of shared clonotypes between healthy human individuals. The wider study: The cohort had a couple of women and a few men, ages 18 to 49.

The CDR3 is 14 residues long. V lost 1 base to trimming and J lost 3 bases, with 7 bases between them. The germline V gene encodes CDR1 SGHTA and CDR2 FQGTGA. Approximately 200 ng DNA, about 28,000 T cell genomes, went into each sorted-subset replicate PCR. Sequencing used immunoSEQ multiplex PCR; TCRdb keeps in-frame clones, though not all of them. This table has 1.6 million or so clones, around 95% appearing once. The chain couples TRBV7-3 to TRBJ2-1, with a tentative D call TRBD2 (6 bases). The sequenced sample consisted of naive CD4+ T cells sorted from blood. As for subset: CD45RA+ positively selected. This TCR was sampled from a young man in good health. Here the CDR3 DNA reads TGTGCCAGCAGCTTAATCGGGGGCTACAATGAGCAGTTCTTC. Encoded protein: CASSLIGGYNEQFF.